Below, one TCR beta chain is given with its context. The target antigen is unknown. The data stem from a study of T cell responses to AZD1222 COVID-19 vaccine. Overall study results and limits: Females made up more of the donors, who were largely white British, and clonal diversity may have come out too low. Seropositivity was recorded at baseline in only a handful of AZD1222 recipients. Once two AZD1222 doses were given, Spike-specific TCR breadth and depth went up. Researchers report vaccine-associated CD4 TCRs spanning spike, with dominance at 160-218 and 743-854.

TCRdb keeps only in-frame clones here, not all; method: immunoSEQ multiplex PCR. The sample has approximately 110,000 clones; around 90% are singletons. The material sequenced was peripheral blood, taken on day 0 of AZD1222 vaccination. The sequence was collected from an adult in good health.

The CDR3 bases are TGTGCCAGCAGCAAGGGACTTCCCAGTCTCAATGAGCAGTTCTTC. Protein sequence: CASSKGLPSLNEQFF. The chain joins TRBV21-1 to TRBJ2-1; the D call TRBD2 from the table was never checked on the DNA. TRBV21-1 is described as a pseudogene. This CDR3 is 15 amino acids long.